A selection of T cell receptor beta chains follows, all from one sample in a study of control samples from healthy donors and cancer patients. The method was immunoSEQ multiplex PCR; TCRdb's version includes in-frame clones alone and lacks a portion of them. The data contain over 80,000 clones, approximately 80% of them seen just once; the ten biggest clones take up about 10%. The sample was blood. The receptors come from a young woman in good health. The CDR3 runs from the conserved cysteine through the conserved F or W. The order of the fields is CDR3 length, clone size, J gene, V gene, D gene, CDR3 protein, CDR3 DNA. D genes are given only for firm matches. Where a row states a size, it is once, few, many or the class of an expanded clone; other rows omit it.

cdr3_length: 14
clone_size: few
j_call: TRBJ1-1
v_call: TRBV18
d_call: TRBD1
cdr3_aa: CASSPFGQGTEAFF
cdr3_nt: TGTGCCAGCTCACCATTTGGACAGGGAACGGAAGCTTTCTTT

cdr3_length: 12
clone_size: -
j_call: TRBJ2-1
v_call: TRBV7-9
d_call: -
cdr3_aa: CANDRYGNEQFF
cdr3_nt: TGTGCCAACGACAGGTACGGCAATGAGCAGTTCTTC

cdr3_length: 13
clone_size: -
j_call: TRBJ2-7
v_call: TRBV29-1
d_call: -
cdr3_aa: CSVTGGSSYEQYF
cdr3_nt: TGCAGCGTCACCGGGGGTAGCTCCTACGAGCAGTACTTC

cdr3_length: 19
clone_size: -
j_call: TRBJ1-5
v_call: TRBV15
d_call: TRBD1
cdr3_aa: CATSKEGGAGGYSNQPQHF
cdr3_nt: TGTGCCACCAGCAAAGAAGGGGGCGCTGGGGGGTATAGCAATCAGCCCCAGCATTTT

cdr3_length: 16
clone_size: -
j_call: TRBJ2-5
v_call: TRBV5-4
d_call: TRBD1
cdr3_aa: CASSPQSGTGLTAQYF
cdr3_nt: TGTGCCAGCAGCCCCCAGTCCGGGACAGGCCTCACGGCCCAGTACTTC

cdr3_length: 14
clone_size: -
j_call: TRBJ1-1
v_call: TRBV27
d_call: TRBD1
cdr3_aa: CASSLGGPREEAFF
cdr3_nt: TGTGCCAGCAGTCTAGGGGGCCCGCGGGAGGAAGCTTTCTTT

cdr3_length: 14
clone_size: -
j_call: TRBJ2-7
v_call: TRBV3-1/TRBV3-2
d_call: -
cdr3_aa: CASSSGTPEYEQYF
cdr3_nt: TGTGCCAGCAGCTCCGGGACACCGGAGTACGAGCAGTACTTC

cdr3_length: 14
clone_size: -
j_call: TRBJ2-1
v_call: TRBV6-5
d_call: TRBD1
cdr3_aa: CASSPRTGSNEQFF
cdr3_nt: TGTGCCAGCAGTCCTAGGACAGGAAGCAATGAGCAGTTCTTC

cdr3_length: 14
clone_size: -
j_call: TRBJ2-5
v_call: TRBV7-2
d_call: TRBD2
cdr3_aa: CASSWTSGEETQYF
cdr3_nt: TGTGCCAGCAGCTGGACTAGCGGGGAAGAGACCCAGTACTTC

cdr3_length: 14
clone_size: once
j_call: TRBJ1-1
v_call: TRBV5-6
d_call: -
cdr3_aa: CASSAGSLNTEAFF
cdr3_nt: TGTGCCAGCAGCGCAGGGAGTCTGAACACTGAAGCTTTCTTT

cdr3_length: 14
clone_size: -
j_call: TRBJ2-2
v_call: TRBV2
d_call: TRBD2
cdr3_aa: CASSENWGGGELFF
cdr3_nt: TGTGCCAGCAGTGAAAATTGGGGGGGCGGGGAGCTGTTTTTT

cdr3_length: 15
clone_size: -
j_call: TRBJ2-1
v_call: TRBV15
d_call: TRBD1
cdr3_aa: CATSRVGTGVFGQFF
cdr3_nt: TGTGCCACCAGCAGAGTCGGGACAGGTGTGTTTGGGCAGTTCTTC

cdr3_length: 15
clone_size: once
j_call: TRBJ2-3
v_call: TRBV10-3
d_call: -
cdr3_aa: CAISDHRLGTDTQYF
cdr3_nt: TGTGCCATCAGTGACCACAGATTGGGGACAGATACGCAGTATTTT

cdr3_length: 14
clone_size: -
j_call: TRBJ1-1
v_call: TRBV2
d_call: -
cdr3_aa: CASSVLAMNTEAFF
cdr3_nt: TGTGCCAGCAGTGTGCTGGCCATGAACACTGAAGCTTTCTTT

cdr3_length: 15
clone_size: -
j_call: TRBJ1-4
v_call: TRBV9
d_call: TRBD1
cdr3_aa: CASSVSGTGNEKLFF
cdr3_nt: TGTGCCAGCAGCGTAAGTGGGACAGGGAACGAAAAACTGTTTTTT

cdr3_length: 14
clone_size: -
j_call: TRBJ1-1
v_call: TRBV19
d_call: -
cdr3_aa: CASSNTGKSTEAFF
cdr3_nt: TGTGCCAGTAGTAATACAGGGAAGAGCACTGAAGCTTTCTTT

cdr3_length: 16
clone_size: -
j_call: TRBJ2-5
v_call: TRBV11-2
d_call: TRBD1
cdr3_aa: CASSLGTEPLQETQYF
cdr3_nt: TGTGCCAGCAGCCTCGGGACAGAACCTCTCCAAGAGACCCAGTACTTC

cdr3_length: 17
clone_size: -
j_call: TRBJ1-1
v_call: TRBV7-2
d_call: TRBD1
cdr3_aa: CASSLAGTGVLNTEAFF
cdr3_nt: TGTGCCAGCAGCTTAGCCGGGACAGGGGTTTTGAACACTGAAGCTTTCTTT

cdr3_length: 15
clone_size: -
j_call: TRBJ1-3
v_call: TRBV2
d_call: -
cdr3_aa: CASRQAGSSGNTIYF
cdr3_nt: TGTGCCAGCAGACAGGCAGGCAGCTCTGGAAACACCATATATTTT

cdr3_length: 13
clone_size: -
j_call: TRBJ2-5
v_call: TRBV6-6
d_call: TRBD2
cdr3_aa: CASSYSGLATQYF
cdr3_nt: TGTGCCAGCAGTTACTCTGGACTAGCGACCCAGTACTTC

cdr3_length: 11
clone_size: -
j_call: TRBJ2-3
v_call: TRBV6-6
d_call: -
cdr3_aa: CASSYADTQYF
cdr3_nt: TGTGCCAGCAGTTACGCAGATACGCAGTATTTT

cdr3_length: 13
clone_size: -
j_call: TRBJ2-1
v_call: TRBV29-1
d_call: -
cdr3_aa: CSAGARGVNEQFF
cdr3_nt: TGCAGCGCCGGAGCGCGGGGCGTCAATGAGCAGTTCTTC

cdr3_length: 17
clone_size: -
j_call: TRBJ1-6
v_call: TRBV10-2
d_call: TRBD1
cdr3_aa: CASSESSGGYYNSPLHF
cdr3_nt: TGCGCCAGCAGTGAGTCCTCAGGGGGCTACTATAATTCACCCCTCCACTTT

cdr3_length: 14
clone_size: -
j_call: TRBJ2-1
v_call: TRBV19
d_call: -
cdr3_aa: CASSRDSDANEQFF
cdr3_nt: TGTGCCAGTTCAAGGGACTCCGACGCCAATGAGCAGTTCTTC

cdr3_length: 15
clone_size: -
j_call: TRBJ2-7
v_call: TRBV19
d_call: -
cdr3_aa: CASSMVAGSSYEQYF
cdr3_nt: TGTGCCAGTAGTATGGTGGCAGGGAGCTCCTACGAGCAGTACTTC

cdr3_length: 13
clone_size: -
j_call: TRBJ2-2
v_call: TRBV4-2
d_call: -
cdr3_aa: CASRTREDGELFF
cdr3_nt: TGTGCCAGCAGGACAAGAGAGGACGGGGAGCTGTTTTTT

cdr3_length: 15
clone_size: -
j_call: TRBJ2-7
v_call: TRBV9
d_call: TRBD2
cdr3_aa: CASSGLAGGPYEQYF
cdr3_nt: TGTGCCAGCAGCGGCCTAGCGGGGGGGCCTTACGAGCAGTACTTC

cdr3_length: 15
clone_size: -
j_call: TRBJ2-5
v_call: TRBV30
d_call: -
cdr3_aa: CAWSVTGILQETQYF
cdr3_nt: TGTGCCTGGAGTGTCACCGGGATCCTCCAAGAGACCCAGTACTTC

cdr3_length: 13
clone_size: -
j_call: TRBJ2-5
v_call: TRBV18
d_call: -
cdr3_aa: CASSPQQVEAQYF
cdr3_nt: TGTGCCAGCTCACCACAACAGGTCGAGGCCCAGTACTTC

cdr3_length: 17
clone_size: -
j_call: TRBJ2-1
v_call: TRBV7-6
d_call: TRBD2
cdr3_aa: CASSLEGRGGSYNEQFF
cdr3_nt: TGTGCCAGCAGCTTAGAGGGGCGGGGGGGCTCCTACAATGAGCAGTTCTTC

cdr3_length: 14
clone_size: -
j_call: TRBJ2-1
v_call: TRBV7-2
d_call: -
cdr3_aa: CASTPFLSYNEQFF
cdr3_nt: TGTGCCAGCACCCCGTTTTTGTCCTACAATGAGCAGTTCTTC

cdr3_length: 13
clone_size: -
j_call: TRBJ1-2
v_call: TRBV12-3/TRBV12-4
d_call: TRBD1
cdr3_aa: CASGTAANYGYTF
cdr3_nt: TGTGCCAGCGGGACAGCAGCTAACTATGGCTACACCTTC

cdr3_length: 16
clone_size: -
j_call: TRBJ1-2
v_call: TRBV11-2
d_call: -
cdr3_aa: CASSPLARKLSYGYTF
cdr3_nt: TGTGCCAGCAGCCCCCTTGCCAGGAAGCTTTCATATGGCTACACCTTC

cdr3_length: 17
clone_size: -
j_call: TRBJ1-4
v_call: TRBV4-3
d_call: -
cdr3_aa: CASSQMGGLNSNEKLFF
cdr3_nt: TGCGCCAGCAGCCAAATGGGAGGGCTCAATAGTAATGAAAAACTGTTTTTT

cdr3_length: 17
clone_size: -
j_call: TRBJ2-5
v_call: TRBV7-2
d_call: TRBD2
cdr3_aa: CASSQIGGGRYQETQYF
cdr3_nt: TGTGCCAGCAGCCAAATCGGGGGGGGGCGGTACCAAGAGACCCAGTACTTC

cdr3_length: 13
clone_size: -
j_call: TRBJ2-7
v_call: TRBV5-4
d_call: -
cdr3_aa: CASSFTGTYEQYF
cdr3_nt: TGTGCCAGCAGCTTCACAGGGACTTACGAGCAGTACTTC

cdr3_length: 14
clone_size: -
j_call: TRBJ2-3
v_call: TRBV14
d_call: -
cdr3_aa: CASSQLQSTDTQYF
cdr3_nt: TGTGCCAGCAGCCAGTTACAGAGCACAGATACGCAGTATTTT

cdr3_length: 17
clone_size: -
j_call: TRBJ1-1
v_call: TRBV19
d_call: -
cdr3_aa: CASSFSQGVIPNTEAFF
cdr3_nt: TGTGCCAGTAGTTTCTCCCAGGGAGTAATTCCGAACACTGAAGCTTTCTTT

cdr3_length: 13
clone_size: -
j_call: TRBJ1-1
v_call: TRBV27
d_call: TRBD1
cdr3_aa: CASSLRGPGQAFF
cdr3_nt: TGTGCCAGCAGTCTTAGGGGGCCAGGACAAGCTTTCTTT

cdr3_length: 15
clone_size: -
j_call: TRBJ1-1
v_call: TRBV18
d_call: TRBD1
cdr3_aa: CASSFKDRMNTEAFF
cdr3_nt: TGTGCCAGCTCATTTAAGGACAGGATGAACACTGAAGCTTTCTTT

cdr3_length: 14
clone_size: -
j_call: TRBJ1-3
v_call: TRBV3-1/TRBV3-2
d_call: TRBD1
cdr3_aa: CASSTQGVGNTIYF
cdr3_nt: TGTGCCAGCAGCACCCAGGGGGTTGGAAACACCATATATTTT

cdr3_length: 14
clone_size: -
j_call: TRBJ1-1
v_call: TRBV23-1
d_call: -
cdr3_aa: CASSQGPPNTEAFF
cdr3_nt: TGCGCCAGCAGTCAAGGGCCTCCCAACACTGAAGCTTTCTTT

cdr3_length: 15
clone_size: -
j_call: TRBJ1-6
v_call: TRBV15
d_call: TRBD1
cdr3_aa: CATSRTGTGDSPLHF
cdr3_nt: TGTGCCACCAGCAGAACCGGGACAGGGGATTCACCCCTCCACTTT

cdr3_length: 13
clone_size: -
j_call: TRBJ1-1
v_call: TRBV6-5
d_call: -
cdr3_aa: CTTLPRGGTEAFF
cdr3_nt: TGTACTACCCTCCCGAGGGGAGGGACTGAAGCTTTCTTT

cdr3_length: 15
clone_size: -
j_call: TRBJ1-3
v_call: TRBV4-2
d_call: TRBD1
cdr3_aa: CASSPRTGVGNTIYF
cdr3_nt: TGTGCCAGCAGCCCACGTACAGGGGTCGGAAACACCATATATTTT

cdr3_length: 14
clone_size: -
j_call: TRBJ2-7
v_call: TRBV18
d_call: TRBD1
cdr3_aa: CASSPGQGSYEQYF
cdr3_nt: TGTGCCAGCTCCCCCGGACAGGGCTCCTACGAGCAGTACTTC

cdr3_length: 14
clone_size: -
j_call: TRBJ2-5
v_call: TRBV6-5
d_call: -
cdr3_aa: CASTPAPRAETQYF
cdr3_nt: TGTGCCAGCACCCCCGCGCCAAGAGCAGAGACCCAGTACTTC

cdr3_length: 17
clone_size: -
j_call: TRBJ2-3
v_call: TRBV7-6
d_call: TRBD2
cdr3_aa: CASSLDLSGGAYATQYF
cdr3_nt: TGTGCCAGCAGCTTAGATCTAAGCGGGGGGGCGTATGCTACGCAGTATTTT

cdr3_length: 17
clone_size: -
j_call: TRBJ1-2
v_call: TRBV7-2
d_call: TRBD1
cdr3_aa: CASSPGGQGGKVYGYTF
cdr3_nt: TGTGCCAGCAGCCCGGGGGGACAGGGGGGTAAGGTCTATGGCTACACCTTC